A selection of T cell receptor beta chains follows, all from one sample in a study of blood T cell repertoires in COVID-19. Assay used: immunoSEQ multiplex PCR; TCRdb lists only in-frame clones, some missing. Found here are more than 300,000 clones, around 87% of them singletons; the top ten hold roughly 1.9%. Sequenced sample: PBMCs or T cells enriched from blood (not recorded which). These receptors came from a man aged 35 to 55 in a cohort exposed to, infected with or recovered from COVID-19 (not recorded which). The CDR3 runs from the conserved cysteine through the conserved F or W. Not all rows give a size; the values are once, few, many and, for expanded clones, a class.

V	J	size	CDR3
TRBV19	TRBJ1-6	.	CASSRQQGANNSPLHF
TRBV4-1	TRBJ1-5	.	CASSQDLWTVGGPQHF
TRBV30	TRBJ1-4	.	CAWSASDREKLFF
TRBV5-1	TRBJ2-1	.	CASSLYTSGTYNEQFF
TRBV21-1	TRBJ2-2	.	CASGGGELFF
TRBV7-2	TRBJ2-5	.	CASSLVTSGQETQYF
TRBV4-1	TRBJ1-5	.	CASSPKEKGGNQPQHF
TRBV2	TRBJ2-3	.	CASSAIGGWGTDTQYF
TRBV30	TRBJ1-5	.	CAWSVGQGGSSNQPQHF
TRBV6-1	TRBJ2-1	few	CASSESGRLTEQFF
TRBV27	TRBJ1-2	once	CASSLRSGLHYGYTF
TRBV7-8	TRBJ2-1	.	CATRRLAWAHEQFF
TRBV5-4	TRBJ2-5	.	CASSLGTSGKETQYF
TRBV5-1	TRBJ1-4	.	CASSPGLNEKLFF
TRBV6-1	TRBJ1-3	.	CASSEGGGYSGNTIYF
TRBV5-1	TRBJ2-1	.	CASSLLTGDNEQFF
TRBV29-1	TRBJ2-3	.	CSVDAGTRFTDTQYF
TRBV10-3	TRBJ1-5	.	CAGRTGNQPQHF
TRBV30	TRBJ1-3	.	CAWSLGNTIYF
TRBV6-5	TRBJ1-4	.	CASGGTGDNEKLFF
TRBV5-1	TRBJ1-6	.	CASSVGQGASPLHF
TRBV3-1/TRBV3-2	TRBJ2-7	.	CASSWGSGFSYEQYF
TRBV29-1	TRBJ2-3	.	CSVLEAATSTDTQYF
TRBV21-1	TRBJ2-7	.	CASSKFQGEGYYEQYF
TRBV11-2	TRBJ1-2	.	CASSLDQKGPYGYTF
TRBV5-1	TRBJ2-1	.	CASSLQGAQNEQFF
TRBV5-1	TRBJ1-1	many	CASAAVSGNTEAFF
TRBV18	TRBJ1-1	.	CASSPQGGGGTGNTEAFF
TRBV29-1	TRBJ2-1	.	CSGDQGGSYNEQFF
TRBV4-2	TRBJ2-2	.	CASSQVLGGGTGELFF
TRBV11-2	TRBJ1-5	.	CASSLEGGRGDQPQHF
TRBV9	TRBJ1-1	.	CASSVGLEGNTEAFF
TRBV21-1	TRBJ2-3	.	CASSNVGLAGPNTDTQYF
TRBV9	TRBJ2-1	.	CASSPGTFFNEQFF
TRBV7-2	TRBJ2-5	.	CASSLRAKETQYF
TRBV27	TRBJ2-1	.	CASSATTSGFSSYNEQFF
TRBV10-2	TRBJ2-7	.	CASLGLAGRYEQYF
TRBV3-1/TRBV3-2	TRBJ1-1	.	CASTSWGVNSNTEAFF
TRBV4-1	TRBJ2-1	.	CASSRKLAGGDNEQFF
TRBV19	TRBJ1-1	once	CASSIGQGHTEAFF
TRBV7-2	TRBJ2-3	few	CASRGSGSGDTQYF
TRBV18	TRBJ1-1	.	CASSPSVGAPDTEAFF
TRBV3-1/TRBV3-2	TRBJ1-2	.	CASSPRDRGRSYTF
TRBV28	TRBJ1-4	once	CASSSGQDEKLFF
TRBV19	TRBJ2-5	.	CASSAQGRGETQYF
TRBV7-3	TRBJ1-1	.	CASSANRGTEAFF
TRBV5-1	TRBJ2-5	.	CASSAGLPRNPQYF
TRBV28	TRBJ1-2	.	CASSQGDGGYTF
TRBV6-6	TRBJ1-5	.	CASSYGDTYQPQHF
TRBV28	TRBJ2-7	.	CASSSTTYEQYF
TRBV27	TRBJ2-2	.	CASSFRLAGATGELFF
TRBV5-4	TRBJ2-7	.	CASSRESYEQYF
TRBV19	TRBJ1-1	.	CASRTGDLNTEAFF
TRBV10-3	TRBJ2-5	.	CAITPDSLETQYF
TRBV28	TRBJ1-5	.	CASSYRQGGSNQPQHF
TRBV7-8	TRBJ1-1	.	CASSLRDTEAFF
TRBV5-1	TRBJ1-2	once	CASSDRPNYGYTF